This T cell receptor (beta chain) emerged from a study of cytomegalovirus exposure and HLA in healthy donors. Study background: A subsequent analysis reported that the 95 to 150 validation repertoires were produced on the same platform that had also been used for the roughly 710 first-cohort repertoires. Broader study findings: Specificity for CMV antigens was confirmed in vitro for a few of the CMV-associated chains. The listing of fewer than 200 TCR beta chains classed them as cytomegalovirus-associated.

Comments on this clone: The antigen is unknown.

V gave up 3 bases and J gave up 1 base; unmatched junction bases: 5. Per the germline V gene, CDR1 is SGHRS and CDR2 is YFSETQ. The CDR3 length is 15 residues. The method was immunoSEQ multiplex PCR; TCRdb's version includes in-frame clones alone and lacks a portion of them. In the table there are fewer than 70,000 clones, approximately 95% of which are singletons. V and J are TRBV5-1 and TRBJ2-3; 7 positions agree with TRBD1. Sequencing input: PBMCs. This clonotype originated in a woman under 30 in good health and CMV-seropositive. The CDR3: CASSSAGQGTDTQYF. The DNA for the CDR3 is TGCGCCAGCAGCTCAGCAGGACAGGGCACAGATACGCAGTATTTT.